Listed below are T cell receptor beta chains from one sample, sequenced in a study of shared clonotypes between healthy human individuals. Sequencing used immunoSEQ multiplex PCR; TCRdb keeps in-frame clones, though not all of them. Counted here are about 2.2 million clones, about 94% occurring once; the ten biggest clones make up around 1.8%. The sample comprised naive CD8+ T cells from PBMCs. The source of these receptors is a man between 18 and 35 years old in good health. Some clones in this sample may be carry-over from other donors' samples. The CDR3 runs from the conserved cysteine through the conserved F or W. The order of the fields is clone size, D gene, V gene, CDR3 length, J gene, CDR3 DNA, CDR3 protein. The D gene is left open where the match is weak. Some rows have no size entry. The others give once, few or many, or a class for an expanded clone.

NA	TRBD1	TRBV6-1	13	TRBJ2-3	TGTGCCAGCAGTGAAACAGGGGGCTTTACGCAGTATTTT	CASSETGGFTQYF
NA	NA	TRBV13	16	TRBJ2-7	TGTGCCAGCAGCGTATCGACAGGAGACAGTACCTACGAGCAGTACTTC	CASSVSTGDSTYEQYF
NA	TRBD1	TRBV7-9	17	TRBJ2-5	TGTGCCAGCAGCTCAGGGGAGACAGGGGGATCTCAAGAGACCCAGTACTTC	CASSSGETGGSQETQYF
NA	TRBD1	TRBV7-9	18	TRBJ2-2	TGTGCCAGCAGCTTTAAGAAAGGGGACAGGGAAGGCACCGGGGAGCTGTTTTTT	CASSFKKGDREGTGELFF
NA	TRBD2	TRBV27	15	TRBJ2-7	TGTGCCAGCTCAACCAGCCTAGCGGGACTCGGCGAGCAGTACTTC	CASSTSLAGLGEQYF
NA	NA	TRBV28	17	TRBJ2-2	TGTGCCAGCAGTCGGATAACGGGACTTACGAACACCGGGGAGCTGTTTTTT	CASSRITGLTNTGELFF
NA	NA	TRBV7-8	14	TRBJ1-4	TGTGCCAGCAGCTTAGGGACCTCCGGGGAAAAACTGTTTTTT	CASSLGTSGEKLFF
once	NA	TRBV6-6	16	TRBJ1-1	TGTGCCAGCAGTTACTCGAGGGACCTGATGAACACTGAAGCTTTCTTT	CASSYSRDLMNTEAFF
NA	TRBD2	TRBV9	14	TRBJ2-7	TGTGCCAGCAGCGCTAGCGGGACCCCCTACGAGCAGTACTTC	CASSASGTPYEQYF
NA	NA	TRBV7-3	15	TRBJ2-3	TGTGCCACCCCTCACAGGGCAGAGCTAACAGATACGCAGTATTTT	CATPHRAELTDTQYF
NA	TRBD1	TRBV4-3	15	TRBJ2-7	TGCGCCAGCAGCCAAGGAAGGGGGCTCGGCTACGAGCAGTACTTC	CASSQGRGLGYEQYF
NA	TRBD1	TRBV7-9	15	TRBJ2-3	TGTGCCAGCAGCGCCCCGGGACAGGGCACAGATACGCAGTATTTT	CASSAPGQGTDTQYF
NA	NA	TRBV2	14	TRBJ2-5	TGTGCCAGCAGTGGAAAGAGCGTGGGAGAGACCCAGTACTTC	CASSGKSVGETQYF
NA	NA	TRBV28	18	TRBJ2-7	TGTGCCAGCAGTTCCGAATCAGGGCAGGGAATAAACTCCTACGAGCAGTACTTC	CASSSESGQGINSYEQYF
once	NA	TRBV9	15	TRBJ2-7	TGTGCCAGCAGCGTAGATGCGGGACGAACCTACGAGCAGTACTTC	CASSVDAGRTYEQYF
NA	NA	TRBV29-1	14	TRBJ1-2	TGCAGCGTTGTCCAGGGTTGGGGGCCGGATGGCTACACCTTC	CSVVQGWGPDGYTF
NA	NA	TRBV6-5	15	TRBJ1-5	TGTGCCAGCAGTTACTCGGGCAAGGGCAATCAGCCCCAGCATTTT	CASSYSGKGNQPQHF
NA	NA	TRBV7-9	13	TRBJ2-7	TGTGCCAGCAGCTTAGATCGGGGGAGCGAGCAGTACTTC	CASSLDRGSEQYF
NA	NA	TRBV6-5	16	TRBJ2-7	TGTGCCAGCAGTTACTCGGCGGGACAGCACTCCTACGAGCAGTACTTC	CASSYSAGQHSYEQYF
NA	NA	TRBV5-1	12	TRBJ2-7	TGCGCCAGCAGCTTGTCAGAATACGAGCAGTACTTC	CASSLSEYEQYF
NA	NA	TRBV11-2	18	TRBJ2-7	TGTGCCAGCAGCACCATTTGGGCGGAGCCTACTCCCTCCTACGAGCAGTACTTC	CASSTIWAEPTPSYEQYF
NA	TRBD2	TRBV30	17	TRBJ2-1	TGTGCCTGGAGTGAAGGGAGCGGGAGGGTGATCGGGGATGAGCAGTTCTTC	CAWSEGSGRVIGDEQFF
NA	TRBD2	TRBV6-1	15	TRBJ2-2	TGTGCCAGCAGTGAACGAGCGGGAGGTTTGGGGGAGCTGTTTTTT	CASSERAGGLGELFF
NA	NA	TRBV6-6	15	TRBJ2-5	TGTGCCAGCAGTTACAATGGCAGGGCACAAGAGACCCAGTACTTC	CASSYNGRAQETQYF
NA	TRBD1	TRBV6-5	15	TRBJ1-1	TGTGCCAGCAGCCACAGGGGACAGGGGAACACTGAAGCTTTCTTT	CASSHRGQGNTEAFF
NA	NA	TRBV7-2	18	TRBJ2-1	TGTGCCAGCAGCAAGCCCCAAGGTCTAGCGCTCTCCTACAATGAGCAGTTCTTC	CASSKPQGLALSYNEQFF
NA	NA	TRBV9	16	TRBJ2-7	TGTGCCAGCAGCGTAGATCCGCCGGGGAGCCCCTACGAGCAGTACTTC	CASSVDPPGSPYEQYF
NA	NA	TRBV28	15	TRBJ2-6	TGTGCCAGCAGTTTACGGGGCCCTGGGGCCAACGTCCTGACTTTC	CASSLRGPGANVLTF
NA	TRBD1	TRBV27	14	TRBJ2-1	TGTGCCAGCAGGGACAGGGGTTTATACAATGAGCAGTTCTTC	CASRDRGLYNEQFF
NA	TRBD1	TRBV5-6	16	TRBJ2-3	TGTGCCAGCAGCTTGGGGTCAGGGGGTGCCACAGATACGCAGTATTTT	CASSLGSGGATDTQYF
NA	NA	TRBV5-4	14	TRBJ1-1	TGTGCCAGCAGTTCCGTAGGGGCGAACACTGAAGCTTTCTTT	CASSSVGANTEAFF
NA	NA	TRBV7-8	15	TRBJ2-1	TGTGCCAGCAGCCCAACAAGGAGCTCCTACAATGAGCAGTTCTTC	CASSPTRSSYNEQFF
NA	TRBD1	TRBV29-1	16	TRBJ1-2	TGCAGCGTTCCCGGGACAGGGGGCTTAGCTAACTATGGCTACACCTTC	CSVPGTGGLANYGYTF
NA	NA	TRBV5-4	14	TRBJ2-1	TGTGCCAGCGCACCGGGACTCTCCTACAATGAGCAGTTCTTC	CASAPGLSYNEQFF
NA	NA	TRBV9	12	TRBJ2-1	TGTGCCAGCAGCGCCGTGGGTAATGAGCAGTTCTTC	CASSAVGNEQFF
once	NA	TRBV27	14	TRBJ1-2	TGTGCCAGCAGTTTTAGGCAGGGTACGTTTGGCTACACCTTC	CASSFRQGTFGYTF
NA	TRBD1	TRBV28	15	TRBJ2-2	TGTGCCAGCAGTAGTTACAGGGGGCAAGCCGGGGAGCTGTTTTTT	CASSSYRGQAGELFF
once	NA	TRBV5-6	15	TRBJ2-1	TGTGCCAGCAGCTTGAGACGGAAAGAATACAATGAGCAGTTCTTC	CASSLRRKEYNEQFF
NA	NA	TRBV19	12	TRBJ2-1	TGTGCCAGTAGTATTGGGAGGAATGAGCAGTTCTTC	CASSIGRNEQFF
NA	TRBD1	TRBV9	18	TRBJ2-3	TGTGCCAGCAGCGTAGCTAAGTCGGGACAGGGAGGCCCAGATACGCAGTATTTT	CASSVAKSGQGGPDTQYF
NA	NA	TRBV9	15	TRBJ1-1	TGTGCCAGCAGCGTAGGGCCCCAATGGGGGGTACAGGCTTTCTTT	CASSVGPQWGVQAFF
NA	NA	TRBV4-3	15	TRBJ2-2	TGCGCCAGCAGCCAAATTCCAAGTCCAACCGGGGAGCTGTTTTTT	CASSQIPSPTGELFF
NA	NA	TRBV30	14	TRBJ2-1	TGTGCCTGGGAACCGCGGGACCGAAGAAATGAGCAGTTCTTC	CAWEPRDRRNEQFF
NA	NA	TRBV9	18	TRBJ2-1	TGTGCCAGCAGCCCTTCTGGGGCGATGTGGAGCTCCTACAATGAGCAGTTCTTC	CASSPSGAMWSSYNEQFF
NA	TRBD2	TRBV6-6	14	TRBJ2-1	TGTGCCAGCAGCCTCGGACTAGCGCTCAATGAGCAGTTCTTC	CASSLGLALNEQFF
NA	TRBD1	TRBV19	17	TRBJ2-1	TGTGCCAGCCGGACCAAGCACAGGGGGATGACCTACAATGAGCAGTTCTTC	CASRTKHRGMTYNEQFF
once	NA	TRBV7-9	17	TRBJ2-5	TGTGCCAGCAGCCTCAGAGTGGTGGGAGCATTACAAGAGACCCAGTACTTC	CASSLRVVGALQETQYF
NA	NA	TRBV27	12	TRBJ2-1	TGTGCCAGCAGTCGGACCTACAATGAGCAGTTCTTC	CASSRTYNEQFF
NA	NA	TRBV28	13	TRBJ2-1	TGTGCCAGCAGTCCCCGAGTTTCTAATGAGCAGTTCTTC	CASSPRVSNEQFF
once	NA	TRBV6-1	14	TRBJ2-7	TGTGCCAGCAGGGGACGCGAGAACCGCTACGAGCAGTACTTC	CASRGRENRYEQYF
NA	TRBD2	TRBV19	11	TRBJ2-5	TGTGCCAGTGGAAGCGGGGCGGCCCAGTACTTC	CASGSGAAQYF
NA	TRBD1	TRBV2	13	TRBJ2-3	TGTGCCAGTACGGGACAGGGGTTCGATACGCAGTATTTT	CASTGQGFDTQYF
NA	NA	TRBV7-3	13	TRBJ2-1	TGTGCCAGCAGCTTACGGGACTACAATGAGCAGTTCTTC	CASSLRDYNEQFF
NA	TRBD1	TRBV13	16	TRBJ2-1	TGTGCCAGCAGCTTAGCGTCAGGGGGCACCTACAATGAGCAGTTCTTC	CASSLASGGTYNEQFF